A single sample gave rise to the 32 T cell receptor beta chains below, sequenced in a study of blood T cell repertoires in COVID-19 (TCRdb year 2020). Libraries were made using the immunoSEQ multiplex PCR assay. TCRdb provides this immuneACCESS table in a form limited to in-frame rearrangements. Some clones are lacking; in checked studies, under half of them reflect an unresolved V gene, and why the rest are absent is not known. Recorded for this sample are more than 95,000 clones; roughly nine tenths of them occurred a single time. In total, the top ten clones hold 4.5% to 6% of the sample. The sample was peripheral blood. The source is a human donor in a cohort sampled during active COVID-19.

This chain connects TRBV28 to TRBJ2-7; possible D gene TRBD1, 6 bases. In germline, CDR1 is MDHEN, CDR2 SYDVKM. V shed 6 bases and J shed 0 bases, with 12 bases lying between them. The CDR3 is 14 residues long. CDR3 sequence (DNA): TGTGCCAGCAGCCGAGGGGGTAGCTCCTACGAGCAGTACTTC. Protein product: CASSRGGSSYEQYF. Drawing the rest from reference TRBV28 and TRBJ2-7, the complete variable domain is DVKVTQSSRYLVKRTGEKVFLECVQDMDHENMFWYRQDPGLGLRLIYFSYDVKMKEKGDIPEGYSVSREKKERFSLILESASTNQTSMYLCASSRGGSSYEQYFGPGTRLTVT.

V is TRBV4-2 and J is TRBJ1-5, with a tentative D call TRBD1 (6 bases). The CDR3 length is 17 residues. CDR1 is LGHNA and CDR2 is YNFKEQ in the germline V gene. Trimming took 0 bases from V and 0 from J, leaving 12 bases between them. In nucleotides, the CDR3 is TGTGCCAGCAGCCAAGATGTGGCAGGGGATAGCAATCAGCCCCAGCATTTT. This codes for CASSQDVAGDSNQPQHF.

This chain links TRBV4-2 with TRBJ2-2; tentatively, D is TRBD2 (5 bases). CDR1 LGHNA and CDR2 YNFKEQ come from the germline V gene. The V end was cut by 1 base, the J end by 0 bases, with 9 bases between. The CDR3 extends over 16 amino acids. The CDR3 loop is CASSQVYGANTGELFF. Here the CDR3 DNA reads TGTGCCAGCAGCCAAGTTTACGGGGCGAACACCGGGGAGCTGTTTTTT.

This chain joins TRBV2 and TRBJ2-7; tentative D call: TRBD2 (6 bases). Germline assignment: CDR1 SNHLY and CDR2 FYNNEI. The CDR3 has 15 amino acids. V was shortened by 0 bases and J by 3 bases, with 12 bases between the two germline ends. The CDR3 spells CASSEAGGKVYEQYF. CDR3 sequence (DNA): TGTGCCAGCAGTGAAGCGGGCGGGAAGGTCTACGAGCAGTACTTC.

CDR3 in DNA: TGTGCCAGTAGTATATCCGGGACAGGGATATTGACCCAGTACTTC. It encodes CASSISGTGILTQYF. The rearrangement links TRBV19 to TRBJ2-5; 9 nucleotides align to TRBD1. Germline CDR1 is LNHDA and CDR2 is SQIVND (reference sequence). The CDR3 is made up of 15 amino acids. Germline trimming cut 2 bases from V and 7 bases from J; bases unmatched to any gene: 8.

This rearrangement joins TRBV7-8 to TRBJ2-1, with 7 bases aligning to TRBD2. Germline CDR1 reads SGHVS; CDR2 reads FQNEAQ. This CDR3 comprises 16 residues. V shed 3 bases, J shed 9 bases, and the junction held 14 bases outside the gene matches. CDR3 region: CASSFVNVGGPGEQFF. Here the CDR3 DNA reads TGTGCCAGCAGCTTCGTAAATGTGGGAGGGCCCGGTGAGCAGTTCTTC.

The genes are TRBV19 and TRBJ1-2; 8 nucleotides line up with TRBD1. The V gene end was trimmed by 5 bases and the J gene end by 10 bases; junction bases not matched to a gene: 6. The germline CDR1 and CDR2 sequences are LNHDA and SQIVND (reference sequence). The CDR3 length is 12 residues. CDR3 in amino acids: CASSWAGGVYTF. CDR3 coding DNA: TGTGCCAGTAGTTGGGCAGGGGGCGTCTACACCTTC.

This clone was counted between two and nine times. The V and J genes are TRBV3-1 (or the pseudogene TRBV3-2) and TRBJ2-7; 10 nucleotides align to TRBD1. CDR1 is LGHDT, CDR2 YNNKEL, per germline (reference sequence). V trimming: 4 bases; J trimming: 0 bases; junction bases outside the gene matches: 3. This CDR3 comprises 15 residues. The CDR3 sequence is CASSPGTGASYEQYF. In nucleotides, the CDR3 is TGTGCCAGCAGCCCCGGGACAGGGGCCTCCTACGAGCAGTACTTC.

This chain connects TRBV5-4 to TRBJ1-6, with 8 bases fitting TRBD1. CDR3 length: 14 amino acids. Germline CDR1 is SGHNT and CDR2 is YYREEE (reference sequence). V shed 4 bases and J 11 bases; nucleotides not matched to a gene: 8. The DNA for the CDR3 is TGTGCCAGCAGCGAGACAGGGGCTCGCCCACCCCTCCACTTT. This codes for CASSETGARPPLHF.

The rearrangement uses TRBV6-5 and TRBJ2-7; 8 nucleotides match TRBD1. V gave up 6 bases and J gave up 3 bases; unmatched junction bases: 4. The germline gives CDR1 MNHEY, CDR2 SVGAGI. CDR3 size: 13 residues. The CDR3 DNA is TGTGCCAGCAGGAGACAGGGGAACTACGAGCAGTACTTC. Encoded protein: CASRRQGNYEQYF.

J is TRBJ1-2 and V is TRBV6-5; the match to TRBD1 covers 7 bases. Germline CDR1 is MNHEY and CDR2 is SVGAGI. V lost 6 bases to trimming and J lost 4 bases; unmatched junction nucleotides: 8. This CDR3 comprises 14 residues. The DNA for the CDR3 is TGTGCCAGCAGGGGATGGAGGGGGCTCTATGGCTACACCTTC. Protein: CASRGWRGLYGYTF.

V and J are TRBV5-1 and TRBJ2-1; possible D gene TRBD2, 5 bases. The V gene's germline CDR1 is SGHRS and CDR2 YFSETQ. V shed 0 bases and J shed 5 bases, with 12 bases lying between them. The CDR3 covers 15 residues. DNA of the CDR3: TGCGCCAGCAGCTTGGATTTGGAGCGGCACAATGAGCAGTTCTTC. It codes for CASSLDLERHNEQFF.

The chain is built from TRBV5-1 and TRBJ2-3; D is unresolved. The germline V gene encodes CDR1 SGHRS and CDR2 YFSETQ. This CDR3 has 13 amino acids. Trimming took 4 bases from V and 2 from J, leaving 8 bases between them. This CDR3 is CASSQLNTDTQYF. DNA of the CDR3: TGCGCCAGCAGCCAACTAAACACAGATACGCAGTATTTT. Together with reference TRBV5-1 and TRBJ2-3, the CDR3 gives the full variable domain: KAGVTQTPRYLIKTRGQQVTLSCSPISGHRSVSWYQQTPGQGLQFLFEYFSETQRNKGNFPGRFSGRQFSNSRSEMNVSTLELGDSALYLCASSQLNTDTQYFGPGTRLTVL.

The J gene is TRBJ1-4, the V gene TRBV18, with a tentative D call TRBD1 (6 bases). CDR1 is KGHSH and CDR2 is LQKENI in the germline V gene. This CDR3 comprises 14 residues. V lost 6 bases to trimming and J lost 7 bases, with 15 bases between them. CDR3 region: CASSPGASGEKLFF. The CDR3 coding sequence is TGTGCCAGCTCCCCAGGGGCATCGGGTGAAAAACTGTTTTTT. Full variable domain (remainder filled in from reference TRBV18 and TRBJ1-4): NAGVMQNPRHLVRRRGQEARLRCSPMKGHSHVYWYRQLPEEGLKFMVYLQKENIIDESGMPKERFSAEFPKEGPSILRIQQVVRGDSAAYFCASSPGASGEKLFFGSGTQLSVL.

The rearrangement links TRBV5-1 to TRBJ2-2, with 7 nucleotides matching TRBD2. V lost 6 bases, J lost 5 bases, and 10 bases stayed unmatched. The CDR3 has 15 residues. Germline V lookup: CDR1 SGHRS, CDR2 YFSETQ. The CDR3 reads CASMMGGSDTGELFF. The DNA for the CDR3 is TGCGCCAGCATGATGGGCGGGAGTGATACCGGGGAGCTGTTTTTT.

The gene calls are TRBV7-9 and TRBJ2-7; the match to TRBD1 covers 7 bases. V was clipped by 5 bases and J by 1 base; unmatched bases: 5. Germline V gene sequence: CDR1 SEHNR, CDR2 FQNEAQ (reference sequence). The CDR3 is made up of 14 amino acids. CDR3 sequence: CASSLDRVSYEQYF. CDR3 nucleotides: TGTGCCAGCAGCCTAGACAGGGTGTCCTACGAGCAGTACTTC.

In DNA, the CDR3 is TGTGCCAGCAGCCTTTTGCAGGGCAGCACAGATACGCAGTATTTT. Its protein product is CASSLLQGSTDTQYF. The chain couples TRBV9 to TRBJ2-3, with a weak D call TRBD1 (5 bases). Germline V CDR1 and CDR2: SGDLS, YYNGEE. CDR3 length: 15 amino acids. The V end lost 4 bases, the J end lost 0 bases, and 12 bases lay between the germline ends. The full variable domain, completed using reference TRBV9 and TRBJ2-3, is DSGVTQTPKHLITATGQRVTLRCSPRSGDLSVYWYQQSLDQGLQFLIQYYNGEERAKGNILERFSAQQFPDLHSELNLSSLELGDSALYFCASSLLQGSTDTQYFGPGTRLTVL.

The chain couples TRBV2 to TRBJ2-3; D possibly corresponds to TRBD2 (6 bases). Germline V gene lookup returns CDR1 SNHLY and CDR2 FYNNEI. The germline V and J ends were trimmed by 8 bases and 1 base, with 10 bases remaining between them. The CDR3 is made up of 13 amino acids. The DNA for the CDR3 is TGTGCCAGCCGGGCTAGCGGCACAGATACGCAGTATTTT. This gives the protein CASRASGTDTQYF.

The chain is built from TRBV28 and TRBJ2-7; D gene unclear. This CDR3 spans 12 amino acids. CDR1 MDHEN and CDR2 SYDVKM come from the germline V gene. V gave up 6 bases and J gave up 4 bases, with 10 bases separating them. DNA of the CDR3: TGTGCCAGCAGGTCAGGTGGGTACGAGCAGTACTTC. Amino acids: CASRSGGYEQYF.

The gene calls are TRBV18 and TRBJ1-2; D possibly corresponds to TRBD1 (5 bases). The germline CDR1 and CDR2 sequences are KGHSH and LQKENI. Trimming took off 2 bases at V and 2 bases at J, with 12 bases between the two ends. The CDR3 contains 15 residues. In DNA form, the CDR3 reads TGTGCCAGCTCACCAACGACAGAATTCAACTATGGCTACACCTTC. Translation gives CASSPTTEFNYGYTF.

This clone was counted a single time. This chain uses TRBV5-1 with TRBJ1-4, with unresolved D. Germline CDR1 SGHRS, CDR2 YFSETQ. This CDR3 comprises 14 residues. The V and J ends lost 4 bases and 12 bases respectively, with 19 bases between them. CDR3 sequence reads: CASSPQTNPGELFF. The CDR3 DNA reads TGCGCCAGCAGCCCCCAGACAAATCCCGGGGAACTGTTTTTT.

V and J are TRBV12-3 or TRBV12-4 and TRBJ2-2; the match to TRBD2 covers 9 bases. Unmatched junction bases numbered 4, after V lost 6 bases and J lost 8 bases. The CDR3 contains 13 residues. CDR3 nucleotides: TGTGCCAGCAGGGGACTAGCAGCGGGGGAGCTGTTTTTT. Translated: CASRGLAAGELFF.

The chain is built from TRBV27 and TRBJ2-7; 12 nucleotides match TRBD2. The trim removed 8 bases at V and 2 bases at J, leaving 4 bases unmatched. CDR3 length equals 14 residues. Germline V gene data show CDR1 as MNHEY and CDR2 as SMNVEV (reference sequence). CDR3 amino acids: CASSPSGRAYEQYF. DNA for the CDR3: TGTGCCAGCTCACCTAGCGGGAGGGCCTACGAGCAGTACTTC.

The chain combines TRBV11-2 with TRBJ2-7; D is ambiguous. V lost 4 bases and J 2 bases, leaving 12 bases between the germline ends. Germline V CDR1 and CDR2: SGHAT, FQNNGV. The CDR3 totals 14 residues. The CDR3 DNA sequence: TGTGCCAGCAGCTCGCTTAGTAGCCCCTACGAGCAGTACTTC. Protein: CASSSLSSPYEQYF.

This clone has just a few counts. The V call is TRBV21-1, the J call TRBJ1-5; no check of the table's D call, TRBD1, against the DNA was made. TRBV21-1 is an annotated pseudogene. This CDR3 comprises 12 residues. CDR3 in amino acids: CATTEAHQPQHF. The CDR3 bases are TGTGCCACAACAGAAGCTCATCAGCCCCAGCATTTT.

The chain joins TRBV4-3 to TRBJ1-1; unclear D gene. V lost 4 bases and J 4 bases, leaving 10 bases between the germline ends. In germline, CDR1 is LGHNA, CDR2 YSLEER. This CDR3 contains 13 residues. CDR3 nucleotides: TGCGCCAGCAGCCTCCAGCCGGGCACTGAAGCTTTCTTT. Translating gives CASSLQPGTEAFF.

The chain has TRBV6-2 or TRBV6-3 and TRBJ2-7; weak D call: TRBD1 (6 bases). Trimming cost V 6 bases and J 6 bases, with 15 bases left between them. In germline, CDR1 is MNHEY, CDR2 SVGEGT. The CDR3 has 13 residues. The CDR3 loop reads CASSQGQLGEQYF. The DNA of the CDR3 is TGTGCCAGCAGCCAGGGGCAGCTTGGCGAGCAGTACTTC.

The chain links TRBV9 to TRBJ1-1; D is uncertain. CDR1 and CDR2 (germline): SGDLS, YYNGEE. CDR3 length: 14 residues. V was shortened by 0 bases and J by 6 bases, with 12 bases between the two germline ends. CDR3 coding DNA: TGTGCCAGCAGCGTAGAAGGAGGGAGCGCTGAAGCTTTCTTT. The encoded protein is CASSVEGGSAEAFF.

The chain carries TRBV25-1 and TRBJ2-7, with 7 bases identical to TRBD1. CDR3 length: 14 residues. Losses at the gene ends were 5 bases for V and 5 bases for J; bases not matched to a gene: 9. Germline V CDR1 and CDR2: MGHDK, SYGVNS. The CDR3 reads CASSLTGIVHEQYF. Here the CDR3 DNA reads TGTGCCAGCAGTTTGACAGGGATCGTCCACGAGCAGTACTTC.

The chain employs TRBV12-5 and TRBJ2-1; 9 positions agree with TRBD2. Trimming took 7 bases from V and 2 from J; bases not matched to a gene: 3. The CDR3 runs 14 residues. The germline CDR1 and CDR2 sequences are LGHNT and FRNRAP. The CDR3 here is CASEGGGAYNEQFF. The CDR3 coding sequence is TGTGCTAGTGAAGGCGGGGGGGCCTACAATGAGCAGTTCTTC.

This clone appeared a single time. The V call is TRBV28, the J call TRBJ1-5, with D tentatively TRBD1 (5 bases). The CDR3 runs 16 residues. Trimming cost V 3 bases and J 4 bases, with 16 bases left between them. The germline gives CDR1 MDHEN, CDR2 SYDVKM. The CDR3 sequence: CASSFSVRGGNQPQHF. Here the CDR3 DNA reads TGTGCCAGCAGTTTTAGCGTTAGGGGAGGGAATCAGCCCCAGCATTTT.

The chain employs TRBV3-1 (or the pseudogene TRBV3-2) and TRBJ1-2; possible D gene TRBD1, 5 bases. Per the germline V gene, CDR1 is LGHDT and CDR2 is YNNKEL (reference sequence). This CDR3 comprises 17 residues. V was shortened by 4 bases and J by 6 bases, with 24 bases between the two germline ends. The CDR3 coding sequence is TGTGCCAGCAGCCGAGACAATAACAAGGGGTCAACCCATGGCTACACCTTC. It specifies CASSRDNNKGSTHGYTF.